This T cell receptor beta chain was retrieved from a study of OX40 agonist ivuxolimab in advanced cancers. Study context: Given to patients was ivuxolimab, an agonistic anti-OX40 (CD134) antibody. Regarding the study as a whole: More expanded clones were found, on average, in CD8+ than in CD4+ T cells.

Profiling relied on immunoSEQ multiplex PCR, and the TCRdb table lists in-frame clones only, not all of them. The sample records about 73,000 clones, approximately 86% being singletons. The CDR3 runs to 15 residues. Trimming cost V 1 base and J 4 bases, with 10 bases left between them. The germline gives CDR1 KGHSH, CDR2 LQKENI. As regards this clone: Its specificity is not known.

Sample: CD4+ or CD8+ T cells sorted from blood, taken in a trial of the OX40 agonist ivuxolimab. The receptor was derived from an adult with an advanced solid tumor such as melanoma, head and neck, liver or kidney cancer. This rearrangement joins TRBV18 to TRBJ2-2; possible D gene TRBD1, 6 bases. The CDR3 protein is CASSPLQGLTGELFF. As DNA, the CDR3 is TGTGCCAGCTCACCACTTCAGGGGCTCACCGGGGAGCTGTTTTTT.